This is a list of T cell receptor beta chains from one sample in a study of cytomegalovirus exposure and HLA in healthy donors. TCRdb's table, derived via immunoSEQ multiplex PCR, lists solely in-frame clones and lacks some. The sample lists about 120,000 clones; about 90% were seen once. The specimen sequenced was PBMCs. The receptors here all came from a woman aged 18-29 years in good health and CMV-seronegative. CDR3s include the opening cysteine and the closing phenylalanine or tryptophan. The order of the fields is clone size, D gene, J gene, V gene, CDR3 DNA, CDR3 protein. D genes are given only for firm matches. The size of a clone is reported for some rows only, either as once, few or many, or as a class for expanded clones.

>-|-|TRBJ1-4|TRBV28
TGTGCCAGCAGTTTTGGCAGGGTTGCTGAAAAACTGTTTTTT
CASSFGRVAEKLFF
>-|-|TRBJ2-3|TRBV10-3
TGTGCCACCAACGGGCGGACAGTTAGCACAGATACGCAGTATTTT
CATNGRTVSTDTQYF
>once|TRBD2|TRBJ2-2|TRBV2
TGTGCCAGCAGTGAATATAGCGGGGGGGCCGGGGAGCTGTTTTTT
CASSEYSGGAGELFF
>once|-|TRBJ1-5|TRBV2
TGTGCCAGCAGTGAACCCCTCGGAACAGGACCTAATCAGCCCCAGCATTTT
CASSEPLGTGPNQPQHF
>-|TRBD2|TRBJ2-3|TRBV18
TGTGCCAGCTCCTACTCTAGCGGGACCAGCACAGATACGCAGTATTTT
CASSYSSGTSTDTQYF
>-|-|TRBJ1-2|TRBV28
TGTGCCAGCAGCCCACGTTGGGGGGGGCGGAACTATGGCTACACCTTC
CASSPRWGGRNYGYTF
>-|-|TRBJ2-3|TRBV13
TGTGCCAGCAGCGCTCGGACTAGCACAGATACGCAGTATTTT
CASSARTSTDTQYF
>once|-|TRBJ2-6|TRBV5-1
TGCGCCAGCAGCCAAGACAAACCCGGGGCCAACGTCCTGACTTTC
CASSQDKPGANVLTF
>-|TRBD1|TRBJ2-7|TRBV6-5
TGTGCCAGCAGTTACCGACAGGGCGAGCAGTACTTC
CASSYRQGEQYF
>-|-|TRBJ2-3|TRBV4-1
TGCGCCAGCAGGATGGTCGGGGGGCCAGATACGCAGTATTTT
CASRMVGGPDTQYF
>-|-|TRBJ2-7|TRBV11-3
TGTGCCAGCAGCCAGGAAGGGACTGTTTCCTACGAGCAGTACTTC
CASSQEGTVSYEQYF
>-|-|TRBJ2-2|TRBV19
TGTGCCAGTATTCTGGGGGAGCTGTTTTTT
CASILGELFF
>few|-|TRBJ2-7|TRBV2
TGTGCCAGCAGTACCCAGGCGTACGAGCAGTACTTC
CASSTQAYEQYF
>-|TRBD2|TRBJ2-1|TRBV4-3
TGCGCCAGCAGCCAAGGACTAGCGGGAAGATACAATGAGCAGTTCTTC
CASSQGLAGRYNEQFF
>-|-|TRBJ1-1|TRBV18
TGTGCCAGCTCACCACCGGAGGGTAGGACTGAAGCTTTCTTT
CASSPPEGRTEAFF
>-|-|TRBJ1-4|TRBV5-1
TGCGCCAGCAGCGCGGACAGTAATGAAAAACTGTTTTTT
CASSADSNEKLFF
>once|-|TRBJ1-3|TRBV7-6
TGTGCCAGCAGCTTAGATCCTGTGGTGCGGGGAGGTGGAAACACCATATATTTT
CASSLDPVVRGGGNTIYF
>few|-|TRBJ2-6|TRBV12-5
TGTGCTAGTGGTTCCCGAGGCGGGATAGGTGGGGCCAACGTCCTGACTTTC
CASGSRGGIGGANVLTF
>-|TRBD1|TRBJ2-5|TRBV27
TGTGCCAGCAGTTTAGGGGGACAGGTAGAGACCCAGTACTTC
CASSLGGQVETQYF
>-|TRBD2|TRBJ2-7|TRBV9
TGTGCCAGCAGCGCCTACGGGGGAGGGACGGACGAGCAGTACTTC
CASSAYGGGTDEQYF
>-|-|TRBJ1-1|TRBV5-1
TGCGCCAGCAGCTTGGCCGCGGGTGTAGAAGCTTTCTTT
CASSLAAGVEAFF
>-|-|TRBJ1-1|TRBV7-9
TGTGCCAGCAGCTTAGGGGCTACTCTAAACACTGAAGCTTTCTTT
CASSLGATLNTEAFF
>-|TRBD2|TRBJ2-2|TRBV27
TGTGCCAGCCGTAGCCCCTTGGGGAGGGGATTGCACACCGGGGAGCTGTTTTTT
CASRSPLGRGLHTGELFF
>-|TRBD1|TRBJ2-7|TRBV28
TGTGCCAGCAGTAAAGCCGACAGGGACCTCGGCGAGCAGTACTTC
CASSKADRDLGEQYF
>-|TRBD2|TRBJ2-2|TRBV27
TGTGCCAGCAGTTTATTAACTAGCGGTCTTGGGACCGGGGAGCTGTTTTTT
CASSLLTSGLGTGELFF
>-|TRBD2|TRBJ2-7|TRBV27
TGTGCCAGCAGTTTGCCCGGGGGGAATAATCAGTACTTC
CASSLPGGNNQYF
>-|TRBD1|TRBJ2-5|TRBV4-1
TGCGCCAGCAGCCAAGACCATATGGGGGCAGGGGGAGCGGAGACCCAGTACTTC
CASSQDHMGAGGAETQYF
>few|-|TRBJ2-7|TRBV4-1
TGCGCCAGCAGCCAAGATATGGGATACGGGACAAGGACATACGAGCAGTACTTC
CASSQDMGYGTRTYEQYF
>-|-|TRBJ2-1|TRBV6-4
TGTGCCAGCAGTGCCTCGGACTGGAATGAGCAGTTCTTC
CASSASDWNEQFF
>-|TRBD1|TRBJ2-7|TRBV5-1
TGCGCCAGCAGCTTGATACCAGGGGGAATCGGGAACGAGCAGTACTTC
CASSLIPGGIGNEQYF
>-|TRBD1|TRBJ2-6|TRBV11-2
TGTGCCAGCAGCCCTCGACAGGGGGCCGTATCTGGGGCCAACGTCCTGACTTTC
CASSPRQGAVSGANVLTF
>once|-|TRBJ2-7|TRBV28
TGTGCCAGCAGTTTAGGAGCGGCGGGCCTTAGTAGCTACGAGCAGTACTTC
CASSLGAAGLSSYEQYF
>-|-|TRBJ1-2|TRBV30
TGTGCCTGGAGTGACTTAACCCCGGGCTACACCTTC
CAWSDLTPGYTF
>-|-|TRBJ2-2|TRBV28
TGTGCCAGCAGTTTAGCAGCGATCCACACCGGGGAGCTGTTTTTT
CASSLAAIHTGELFF
>-|TRBD2|TRBJ2-7|TRBV27
TGTGCCAGCAGTTTCCTTAGCGGGAGTAAACCCTACGAGCAGTACTTC
CASSFLSGSKPYEQYF
>-|TRBD1|TRBJ2-5|TRBV7-2
TGTGCCAGCAGCCTTTGGACAGGGGGTTTGGAGACCCAGTACTTC
CASSLWTGGLETQYF
>-|TRBD1|TRBJ1-5|TRBV2
TGTGCCAGCAGTGGCGACAGGGGGATTAGCAATCAGCCCCAGCATTTT
CASSGDRGISNQPQHF
>-|-|TRBJ1-5|TRBV30
TGTGCCTGGAGTCGGGGGAGGGATCAGCCCCAGCATTTT
CAWSRGRDQPQHF
>-|TRBD2|TRBJ2-3|TRBV27
TGTGCCACCAAGCCCCTTAAGCGGGGGATTATTAGAGACGGCCCAGATACGCAGTATTTT
CATKPLKRGIIRDGPDTQYF
>-|-|TRBJ1-4|TRBV18
TGTGCCAGCTCACCCGCCGGCGGGGAAAGGAATGAAAAACTGTTTTTT
CASSPAGGERNEKLFF
>once|TRBD1|TRBJ2-6|TRBV7-8
TGTGCCAGCAGCTACGGACAGGGGAACTCTGGGGCCAACGTCCTGACTTTC
CASSYGQGNSGANVLTF
>-|TRBD1|TRBJ2-3|TRBV5-1
TGCGCCAGCAGCCCAGGGGGCGGAGATACGCAGTATTTT
CASSPGGGDTQYF
>-|TRBD2|TRBJ2-1|TRBV10-3
TGTGCCATCAGTGAGTCGGGGACTAGCGGGACCAACAATGAGCAGTTCTTC
CAISESGTSGTNNEQFF
>-|TRBD1|TRBJ1-1|TRBV6-6
TGTGCCAGCAGTTATTCCACAGGGGACCTTGAAGCTTTCTTT
CASSYSTGDLEAFF
>-|-|TRBJ2-5|TRBV30
TGTGCCTGGAGTGGAGCGCCTACAGGGGGGGGGCAAGAGACCCAGTACTTC
CAWSGAPTGGGQETQYF
>-|TRBD1|TRBJ2-7|TRBV18
TGTGCCAGCTCAGGGACAGGAGCCTACGAGCAGTACTTC
CASSGTGAYEQYF
>once|-|TRBJ2-4|TRBV6-1
TGTGCCAGCAGTGAAGTAGGGACAAGGCGGTACTTC
CASSEVGTRRYF
>few|-|TRBJ1-2|TRBV15
TGTGCCACCAGCAGACCCGACAGAGAATATGGCTACACCTTC
CATSRPDREYGYTF
>few|-|TRBJ1-5|TRBV25-1
TGTGCCAGCAGGGCAACACAGGGCCGCAATCAGCCCCAGCATTTT
CASRATQGRNQPQHF
>-|-|TRBJ1-1|TRBV4-1
TGCGCCAGCAGCCAAGTGGAGGGGTTGAACACTGAAGCTTTCTTT
CASSQVEGLNTEAFF
>-|-|TRBJ2-7|TRBV5-1
TGCGCCAGCAGCCCGTCCGGGACACCTCTCTACGAGCAGTACTTC
CASSPSGTPLYEQYF